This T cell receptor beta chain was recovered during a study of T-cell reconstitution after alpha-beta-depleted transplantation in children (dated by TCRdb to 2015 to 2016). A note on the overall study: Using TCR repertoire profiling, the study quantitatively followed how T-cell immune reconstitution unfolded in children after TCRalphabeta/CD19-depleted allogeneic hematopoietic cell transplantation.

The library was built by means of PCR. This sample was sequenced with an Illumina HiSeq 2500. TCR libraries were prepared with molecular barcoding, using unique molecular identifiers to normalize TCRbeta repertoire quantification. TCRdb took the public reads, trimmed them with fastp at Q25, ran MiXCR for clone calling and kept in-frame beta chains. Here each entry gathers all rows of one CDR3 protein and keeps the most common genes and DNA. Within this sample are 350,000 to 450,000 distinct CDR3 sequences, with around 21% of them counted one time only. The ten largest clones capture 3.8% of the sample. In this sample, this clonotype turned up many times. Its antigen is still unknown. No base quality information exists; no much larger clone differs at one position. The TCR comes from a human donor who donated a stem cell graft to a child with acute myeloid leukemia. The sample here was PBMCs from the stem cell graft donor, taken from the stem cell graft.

Here is the DNA: TGTGCCAGCAGTTACCGGAGCTGGGGTGAGCAGTTCTTC. The translation is CASSYRSWGEQFF. The chain is made from TRBV6-5 and TRBJ2-1; the D gene is unclear. The CDR3 holds 13 amino acids from the cysteine to the phenylalanine. Here the CDR3 DNA is all that survives: 39 bases in frame from base 1. Taken from the germline V gene, the CDR1 and CDR2 loops are MNHEY and SVGAGI. The V end loses 2 bases and the J end loses 9 bases, and a stretch of 11 bases separates them.